This T cell receptor beta chain was profiled in a study of blood T cells in healthy people across ages. Notes on the study in general: A strong correlation was found between TCR beta diversity and the percentage of naive T cells. In older individuals, TCR beta diversity per million T cells was lower, falling roughly linearly with age.

The length of the CDR3 is 16 residues. Germline V lookup: CDR1 SGHTA, CDR2 FQGNSA. V was clipped by 4 bases and J by 3 bases; unmatched bases: 8. For the second PCR, which ran for 7 to 11 cycles, a sample-barcoded 5' primer and a J-beta primer mix were used. MiXCR, run by TCRdb on the 5' RACE reads, gives a single entry per CDR3 protein. The sample yields over 500,000 distinct CDR3 sequences, around 50% seen once. Points on this clonotype: Its antigen remains unidentified. A read error may explain this, as a much larger clone is one base away.

The sequencing input was blood. The sequence came from an elderly woman in good health. V usage is TRBV7-2 and J usage is TRBJ2-1; TRBD2 agrees at 8 bases. The CDR3 reads CASSSDLSGGYNEQFF. The CDR3 DNA is TGTGCCAGCAGCTCGGATCTCAGCGGGGGCTACAATGAGCAGTTCTTC.